This TCR beta chain was identified in a study of beta chain features in type 1 diabetes. For the study at large: No age, gender or cell yield differences were seen between patients and healthy donors.

Sort purity for all populations was recorded as exceeding 98%. The sample holds a few counts of this clone. Germline loops: CDR1 MNHEY, CDR2 SMNVEV (reference sequence). The CDR3 covers 13 residues. The V gene end was trimmed by 8 bases and the J gene end by 4 bases; junction bases not matched to a gene: 7. Of the isolated RNA, all was reverse transcribed, and so the sequenced material was expressed TCRB transcripts. The assay was immunoSEQ multiplex PCR, and TCRdb's table has in-frame clones only and misses some. Of 350,000 to 450,000 clones listed, about 15% are singletons. The specimen was naive CD4+ T cells from blood. This clonotype was obtained from a man aged 25-45 years in good health. The rearrangement joins TRBV27 to TRBJ2-7; TRBD1 matches at 8 bases. The CDR3 protein is CASGRTGLYEQYV. The CDR3 DNA follows: TGTGCCAGCGGCCGGACAGGGCTTTACGAGCAGTACGTC.